Below are 32 T cell receptor beta chains sequenced from a single sample in a study of blood T cell repertoires in COVID-19 (TCRdb year 2020). The library relied on the immunoSEQ multiplex PCR assay. Imported from immuneACCESS, the table was reduced by TCRdb to in-frame sequences with V and J called. These copies leave out some clones; in studies compared against another copy, an unresolved V gene accounts for under half, and the cause of the remainder is not known. The sample table holds 150,000 to 190,000 clones, of which around 80% were seen once. The ten top clones hold under 9.5% of the sample. The sample was PBMCs or T cells enriched from blood (not recorded which). Source of these receptors: a man aged 45-60 years who had recovered from COVID-19.

This chain links TRBV7-9 with TRBJ2-3; maybe TRBD2 (5 bases). The CDR3 is 16 residues long. Germline V gives CDR1 SEHNR, CDR2 FQNEAQ (reference sequence). V shed 1 base and J shed 0 bases, with 11 bases lying between them. DNA for the CDR3: TGTGCCAGCAGCTTAGGCCGGGGTCCTAGCACAGATACGCAGTATTTT. Translating it yields CASSLGRGPSTDTQYF.

The rearrangement links TRBV12-5 to TRBJ2-1, with 7 nucleotides matching TRBD2. The CDR3 runs 16 residues. Germline CDR1 reads LGHNT; CDR2 reads FRNRAP. V lost 0 bases to trimming and J lost 6 bases; unmatched junction nucleotides: 8. The CDR3: CASGLVLHLAGNEQFF. Written as DNA, the CDR3 is TGTGCTAGTGGTTTGGTACTACATTTAGCGGGCAATGAGCAGTTCTTC.

The chain recombines TRBV19 with TRBJ2-7, with a weak D call TRBD2 (7 bases). In germline, CDR1 is LNHDA, CDR2 SQIVND (reference sequence). The CDR3 consists of 17 residues. Trimming shortened V by 4 bases and J by 4 bases, and 23 bases separated the two germline ends. CDR3 nucleotides: TGTGCCAGTAGTAGGACAGCGGAGCGGGGCACAAGGTACGAGCAGTACTTC. It encodes CASSRTAERGTRYEQYF.

V is TRBV5-1 and J is TRBJ2-7, with 10 bases that match TRBD1. Unmatched junction bases numbered 4, after V lost 3 bases and J lost 4 bases. Germline lookup yields CDR1 SGHRS and CDR2 YFSETQ. The CDR3 extends over 14 amino acids. The CDR3 nucleotides are TGCGCCAGCAGCTACGACAGGGGGCTATACGAGCAGTACTTC. Protein sequence: CASSYDRGLYEQYF.

This chain uses TRBV2 with TRBJ1-6; 8 bases are a match to TRBD1. Per the germline V gene, CDR1 is SNHLY and CDR2 is FYNNEI. The CDR3 is made up of 15 amino acids. V dropped 4 bases and J dropped 7; count of bases not matched to a gene: 6. The CDR3 loop is CASSGQGSLNSPLHF. The CDR3 nucleotides read TGTGCCAGCAGTGGACAGGGGTCGTTAAATTCACCCCTCCACTTT.

This chain uses TRBV27 with TRBJ2-7, with TRBD1 matching 8 bases. The CDR3 totals 14 residues. V dropped 5 bases and J dropped 2; count of bases not matched to a gene: 5. CDR1 and CDR2 from the germline V gene are MNHEY and SMNVEV (reference sequence). This CDR3 reads CASSLGQGPYEQYF. The DNA of the CDR3 is TGTGCCAGCAGTCTCGGACAGGGACCCTACGAGCAGTACTTC.

This clone occurred once. The chain links TRBV5-4 to TRBJ2-7; perhaps TRBD2 as D (5 bases). The CDR3 extends over 15 amino acids. Germline-derived CDR1 and CDR2 are SGHNT and YYREEE (reference sequence). Trimming shortened V by 3 bases and J by 3 bases, and 16 bases separated the two germline ends. The CDR3 spells CASSSSLGLNYEQYF. CDR3 sequence (DNA): TGTGCCAGCAGCTCCTCCCTAGGACTTAACTACGAGCAGTACTTC.

This clone came up once. This chain links TRBV6-5 with TRBJ1-3; TRBD1 agrees at 9 bases. The CDR3 runs 16 residues. The germline CDR1 and CDR2 sequences are MNHEY and SVGAGI. Trimming removed 4 bases from V and 2 bases from J; junction bases left unmatched: 6. The CDR3 loop is CASSSRDRVAGNTIYF. CDR3 DNA sequence: TGTGCCAGCAGTTCCCGGGACAGGGTGGCTGGAAACACCATATATTTT.

V is TRBV4-3 and J is TRBJ2-7; TRBD1 agrees at 7 bases. The CDR3 has 15 amino acids. Trimming cost V 0 bases and J 2 bases; bases outside gene matches: 4. Germline values: CDR1 LGHNA, CDR2 YSLEER. The CDR3 reads CASSQEETGTYEQYF. Here the CDR3 DNA reads TGCGCCAGCAGCCAAGAGGAGACAGGGACCTACGAGCAGTACTTC.

The V gene is TRBV3-1 (or the pseudogene TRBV3-2), the J gene TRBJ1-5; 7 positions match TRBD1. The V gene's germline CDR1 is LGHDT and CDR2 YNNKEL (reference sequence). V dropped 4 bases and J dropped 1; count of bases not matched to a gene: 4. CDR3 length equals 15 residues. CDR3 coding DNA: TGTGCCAGCAGCCGGGACAGAACAAGCAATCAGCCCCAGCATTTT. Translating it yields CASSRDRTSNQPQHF.

The J gene is TRBJ1-1, the V gene TRBV20-1; a weak D match, TRBD1 (5 bases). Germline values: CDR1 DFQATT, CDR2 SNEGSKA (reference sequence). The CDR3 is made up of 13 amino acids. Trimming pared 3 bases from V and 1 base from J, leaving 9 bases between. CDR3 region: CSASSGQNTEAFF. The CDR3 DNA sequence: TGCAGTGCTAGTTCTGGACAGAACACTGAAGCTTTCTTT.

The chain has TRBV7-2 and TRBJ1-1; maybe TRBD1 (5 bases). This CDR3 spans 14 amino acids. Germline V gene data show CDR1 as SGHTA and CDR2 as FQGNSA. Trimming shortened V by 2 bases and J by 1 base, and 8 bases separated the two germline ends. The CDR3 loop is CASSLSGGNTEAFF. The CDR3 DNA sequence: TGTGCCAGCAGCTTATCCGGGGGGAACACTGAAGCTTTCTTT.

V is TRBV29-1 and J is TRBJ1-2; no definite D call. V lost 7 bases to trimming and J lost 0 bases, with 6 bases between them. The CDR3 has 11 residues. Germline loops: CDR1 SQVTM, CDR2 ANQGSEA. CDR3 nucleotides: TGCAGCGCCACAACTAACTATGGCTACACCTTC. Protein: CSATTNYGYTF.

The chain employs TRBV10-3 and TRBJ1-1; D is possibly TRBD1 (5 bases). V gave up 3 bases and J gave up 4 bases, with 12 bases separating them. The CDR3 loop spans 14 amino acids. Germline lookup yields CDR1 ENHRY and CDR2 SYGVKD. Here the CDR3 DNA reads TGTGCCATCAGTGACTCTGGGGGGACCACTGAAGCTTTCTTT. Its translation is CAISDSGGTTEAFF.

This rearrangement joins TRBV6-2 or TRBV6-3 to TRBJ1-2, with 7 bases matching TRBD1. CDR1 is MNHEY and CDR2 is SVGEGT in the germline V gene. CDR3 length: 15 amino acids. Trimming removed 4 bases from V and 7 bases from J; junction bases left unmatched: 12. This CDR3 reads CASSLTQGTLSGYTF. CDR3 nucleotide sequence: TGTGCCAGCAGTTTGACACAGGGGACCTTGAGTGGCTACACCTTC.

The rearrangement joins TRBV19 to TRBJ2-1; 12 positions agree with TRBD2. The junction had 11 bases not matched to a gene; V was cut back by 5 bases and J by 9 bases. This CDR3 has 16 residues. Looked up from germline, CDR1 is LNHDA and CDR2 is SQIVND (reference sequence). CDR3 region: CASSHLLAGGPSEQFF. In nucleotides, the CDR3 is TGTGCCAGTAGTCACCTGCTAGCGGGGGGGCCGAGTGAGCAGTTCTTC.

This rearrangement joins TRBV7-2 to TRBJ2-7, with D tentatively TRBD2 (6 bases). The germline V and J ends were trimmed by 6 bases and 5 bases, with 17 bases remaining between them. Germline V gives CDR1 SGHTA, CDR2 FQGNSA. The CDR3 runs 14 residues. The CDR3 loop reads CASRFGGGSDEQYF. The CDR3, as DNA: TGTGCCAGCAGGTTCGGGGGAGGATCGGACGAGCAGTACTTC.

The V and J genes are TRBV6-4 and TRBJ2-1; 12 bases map to TRBD2. The CDR3 loop spans 15 amino acids. Germline-derived CDR1 and CDR2 are MRHNA and SNTAGT. V shed 5 bases, J shed 6 bases, and the junction held 5 bases outside the gene matches. The CDR3 sequence is CASSKLAGGLNEQFF. The CDR3 DNA is TGTGCCAGCAGTAAACTAGCGGGGGGCCTCAATGAGCAGTTCTTC.

The chain is built from TRBV14 and TRBJ2-1; D might be TRBD1 (6 bases). Trimming shortened V by 4 bases and J by 5 bases, and 15 bases separated the two germline ends. This CDR3 contains 15 residues. Germline V CDR1 and CDR2: SGHDN, FVKESK. DNA of the CDR3: TGTGCCAGCAGCCGGGGCAGGGGCTATGACAATGAGCAGTTCTTC. It codes for CASSRGRGYDNEQFF.

The chain couples TRBV6-2 or TRBV6-3 to TRBJ2-2; 11 positions match TRBD2. V was pared by 2 bases and J by 6 bases, with 2 bases of the junction left unmatched. From germline, CDR1 is MNHEY and CDR2 SVGEGT. This CDR3 is 15 amino acids long. CDR3 sequence (DNA): TGTGCCAGCAGTTACACTAGCGGGGGCCCCGGGGAGCTGTTTTTT. Its protein product is CASSYTSGGPGELFF.

This clone was observed many times. This chain uses TRBV11-2 with TRBJ2-7; D is perhaps TRBD1 (6 bases). Germline V lookup: CDR1 SGHAT, CDR2 FQNNGV. V was clipped by 5 bases and J by 1 base, with 12 bases between them. The CDR3 is 14 amino acids. The CDR3 coding sequence is TGTGCCAGCAGCGCGGACAGCCGATCCTACGAGCAGTACTTC. Encoded protein: CASSADSRSYEQYF.

The CDR3 DNA is TGTGCCAGCAGCTTTGGACAGGGGGCAGGCACCGGGGAGCTGTTTTTT. Translating gives CASSFGQGAGTGELFF. The chain employs TRBV5-6 and TRBJ2-2; 11 bases match TRBD1. The V segment lost 2 bases and the J segment 4 bases; nucleotides outside the gene matches: 4. This CDR3 spans 16 amino acids. Germline lookup yields CDR1 SGHDT and CDR2 YYEEEE. Combining the CDR3 with reference TRBV5-6 and TRBJ2-2 gives the whole variable domain DAGVTQSPTHLIKTRGQQVTLRCSPKSGHDTVSWYQQALGQGPQFIFQYYEEEERQRGNFPDRFSGHQFPNYSSELNVNALLLGDSALYLCASSFGQGAGTGELFFGEGSRLTVL.

The chain carries TRBV5-1 and TRBJ2-1; maybe TRBD2 (6 bases). V lost 2 bases and J lost 4, with 10 bases in between. The CDR3 sequence is 14 residues long. CDR1 and CDR2 (germline): SGHRS, YFSETQ. The CDR3 loop reads CASSFGGVYNEQFF. The CDR3, as DNA: TGCGCCAGCAGCTTTGGCGGGGTTTACAATGAGCAGTTCTTC.

This rearrangement joins TRBV18 to TRBJ1-1; no definite D call. CDR1 is KGHSH and CDR2 is LQKENI in the germline V gene. The ends were cut back, 2 bases at V and 8 bases at J, with 9 bases in the middle. The CDR3 totals 12 residues. CDR3 nucleotides: TGTGCCAGCTCACCAGTGGGCAGGGAAGCTTTCTTT. Translation: CASSPVGREAFF.

J is TRBJ1-1 and V is TRBV20-1; no clear D gene. In germline, CDR1 is DFQATT, CDR2 SNEGSKA (reference sequence). This CDR3 region has 13 residues. Trimming left V 3 bases short and J 3 bases short, with 11 bases between. This CDR3 is CSASGGWDTEAFF. CDR3 nucleotides: TGCAGTGCTAGTGGCGGGTGGGACACTGAAGCTTTCTTT.

This clone was detected a few times. The chain links TRBV6-1 to TRBJ1-3; 8 nucleotides agree with TRBD1. The V gene end was trimmed by 3 bases and the J gene end by 0 bases; junction bases not matched to a gene: 10. Germline CDR1 MNHNS, CDR2 SASEGT. The CDR3 has 18 residues. The CDR3 spells CASSDSRTGPASGNTIYF. CDR3 coding DNA: TGTGCCAGCAGTGATTCGAGGACAGGGCCTGCCTCTGGAAACACCATATATTTT.

The chain is built from TRBV2 and TRBJ2-2; the match to TRBD2 covers 12 bases. The CDR3 loop spans 18 amino acids. With V trimmed by 6 bases and J by 1 base, 9 bases remained unmatched. The germline CDR1 and CDR2 sequences are SNHLY and FYNNEI. For the CDR3, the DNA is TGTGCCAGCAGGGGCCGGACTAGCGGGGATCAGAACACCGGGGAGCTGTTTTTT. It encodes CASRGRTSGDQNTGELFF.

The chain is built from TRBV18 and TRBJ2-7; maybe TRBD1 (5 bases). CDR1 is KGHSH and CDR2 is LQKENI in the germline V gene. This CDR3 region has 12 residues. With 5 bases removed from V and 7 bases from J, the gap between germline ends came to 12 bases. CDR3 loop: CASSFQGLEQYF. CDR3 DNA sequence: TGTGCCAGCTCATTTCAGGGTCTAGAGCAGTACTTC.

Here the CDR3 reads CASSVEGSYNEQFF. The CDR3 DNA reads as TGTGCCAGCAGTGTGGAGGGATCCTACAATGAGCAGTTCTTC. V and J are TRBV6-4 and TRBJ2-1; weak D call: TRBD2 (6 bases). CDR3 length: 14 amino acids. Deletions cut 4 bases from V and 1 base from J, with 8 bases between. From germline, CDR1 is MRHNA and CDR2 SNTAGT.

V and J are TRBV7-8 and TRBJ1-5; 10 nucleotides match TRBD1. The CDR3 is 18 amino acids. V lost 1 base to trimming and J lost 7 bases; unmatched junction nucleotides: 13. Germline CDR1 reads SGHVS; CDR2 reads FQNEAQ. This chain's CDR3 is CASSLGGTGDRQGQPQHF. In DNA, the CDR3 is TGTGCCAGCAGCTTAGGGGGGACAGGGGATAGGCAAGGGCAGCCCCAGCATTTT.

The J gene is TRBJ2-3, the V gene TRBV15; unclear D gene. This CDR3 has 14 residues. V was pared by 1 base and J by 2 bases, with 7 bases between. Germline V CDR1 and CDR2: LNHNV, YYDKDF (reference sequence). The CDR3 region has the DNA TGTGCCACCAGCAGAGTTCGCGACACAGATACGCAGTATTTT. This gives the protein CATSRVRDTDTQYF.

V and J are TRBV7-2 and TRBJ1-6; 9 bases line up with TRBD1. V was pared by 5 bases and J by 10 bases, with 9 bases of the junction left unmatched. From germline, CDR1 is SGHTA and CDR2 FQGNSA. The CDR3 runs to 15 residues. CDR3 in amino acids: CASSTGTGTISPLHF. The CDR3 DNA sequence: TGTGCCAGCAGCACTGGGACAGGGACCATCTCACCCCTCCACTTT.